These 2 T cell receptor beta chains were sequenced from one sample in a study of CD8 T cells in Susac syndrome. With random hexamers, reverse transcription was performed on roughly 0.5 to 1 ug of RNA. TCRdb independently ran MiXCR on the immunoSEQ multiplex PCR reads; one entry per CDR3 protein. The sample lists about 190,000 distinct CDR3 sequences, roughly nine tenths seen once, with approximately 0.09% in the top ten. The sample comprised CD4+ T cells from PBMCs. Receptors were obtained from a human donor with Susac syndrome.

This rearrangement joins TRBV7-9 to TRBJ2-1, with 7 nucleotides matching TRBD1. CDR3 length: 19 amino acids. V lost 0 bases to trimming and J lost 0 bases; unmatched junction nucleotides: 11. CDR1 SEHNR and CDR2 FQNEAQ come from the germline V gene (reference sequence). CDR3 coding DNA: TGTGCCAGCAGCTTAGCGTTGGTCCTGGGGGACAGCTCCTACAATGAGCAGTTCTTC. This sequence encodes CASSLALVLGDSSYNEQFF.

The chain has TRBV5-1 and TRBJ2-7; the match to TRBD1 covers 7 bases. The CDR3 is 13 residues long. Unmatched junction bases numbered 4, after V lost 4 bases and J lost 3 bases. Germline V gives CDR1 SGHRS, CDR2 YFSETQ. CDR3 sequence reads: CASSSRDSYEQYF. The CDR3 DNA sequence: TGCGCCAGCAGCAGCCGGGACAGCTACGAGCAGTACTTC.